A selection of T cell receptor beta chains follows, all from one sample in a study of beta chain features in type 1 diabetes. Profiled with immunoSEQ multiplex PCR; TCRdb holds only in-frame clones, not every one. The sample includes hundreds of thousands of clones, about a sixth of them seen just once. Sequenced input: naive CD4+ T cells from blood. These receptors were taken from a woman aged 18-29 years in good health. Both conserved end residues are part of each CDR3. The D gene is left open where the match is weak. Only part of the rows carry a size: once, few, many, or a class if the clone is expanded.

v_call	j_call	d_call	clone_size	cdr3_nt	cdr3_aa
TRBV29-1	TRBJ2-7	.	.	TGCAGCGTTGCCTCCTCATCATACGAGCAGTACTTC	CSVASSSYEQYF
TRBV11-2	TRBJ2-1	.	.	TGTGCCAGCAGCTTAGAAGGGCGTGGCGAGCAGTTCTTC	CASSLEGRGEQFF
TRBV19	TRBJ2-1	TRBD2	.	TGTGCCAGTAGTAAAGTTGCGGGGACTAGTTCCTACAATGAGCAGTTCTTC	CASSKVAGTSSYNEQFF
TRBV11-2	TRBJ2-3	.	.	TGTGCCAGCAGCTTAGGGACTACGCAGTATTTT	CASSLGTTQYF
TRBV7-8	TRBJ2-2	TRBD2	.	TGTGCCAGCAGCGTACGGGGACTAGACACCGGGGAGCTGTTTTTT	CASSVRGLDTGELFF
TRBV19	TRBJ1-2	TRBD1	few	TGTGCCAGTAACCCACCCGGACAGGGCTATGGCTACACCTTC	CASNPPGQGYGYTF
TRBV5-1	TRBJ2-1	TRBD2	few	TGCGCCAGCACGGTTGGCGGGAGGGGCTCCTACAATGAGCAGTTCTTC	CASTVGGRGSYNEQFF
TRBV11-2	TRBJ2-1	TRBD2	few	TGTGCCAGCACCCCCCGGCGGGAGAGCTCCTACAATGAGCAGTTCTTC	CASTPRRESSYNEQFF
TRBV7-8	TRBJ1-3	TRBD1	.	TGTGCCAGCAGCTGGAGGACAGGGGCGGCGAGCTCTGGAAACACCATATATTTT	CASSWRTGAASSGNTIYF
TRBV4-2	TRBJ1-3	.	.	TGTGCCAGCAGCCAAGCGGAGGGTATCTCTGGAAACACCATATATTTT	CASSQAEGISGNTIYF
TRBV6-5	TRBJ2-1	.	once	TGTGCCAGCAGTTCCGGACAGAGGACCTACAATGAGCAGTTCTTC	CASSSGQRTYNEQFF